This passage covers 21 T cell receptor beta chains from one sample sequenced in a study of blood T cell repertoires in COVID-19. The assay was immunoSEQ multiplex PCR, and TCRdb's table has in-frame clones only and misses some. The sample lists about 60,000 clones, 90% occurring once. Sequencing used peripheral blood. These receptors were taken from a man aged 55-75 years with acute or convalescent COVID-19.

The chain combines TRBV28 with TRBJ2-3; TRBD2 aligns across 14 bases. The germline V gene has CDR1 MDHEN and CDR2 SYDVKM. After removal of 4 bases from V and 1 base from J, the junction contained 19 bases not matched to a gene. The CDR3 has 22 residues. The DNA of the CDR3 is TGTGCCAGCAGTTCATTAAAGGGCGGGGGACTAGCGGGAGCAGAACGCACAGATACGCAGTATTTT. The encoded protein is CASSSLKGGGLAGAERTDTQYF.

This clone was seen once. The chain links TRBV29-1 to TRBJ1-2, with D possibly matching TRBD1 (5 bases). Germline V gene lookup returns CDR1 SQVTM and CDR2 ANQGSEA. V was pared by 1 base and J by 3 bases, with 18 bases between. The CDR3 has 16 amino acids. The CDR3 coding sequence is TGCAGCGTTGAAGTTCCCCGGACACTGGGTTACTATGGCTACACCTTC. This encodes CSVEVPRTLGYYGYTF.

The rearrangement links TRBV10-1 to TRBJ1-6; the D is unclear. The V and J ends lost 5 bases and 12 bases respectively, with 8 bases between them. The CDR3 runs 11 residues. CDR1 and CDR2 (germline): WNHNN, SYGVQD (reference sequence). Written as DNA, the CDR3 is TGCGCCAGCAGTACCGGTATACCCCTCCACTTT. Its protein product is CASSTGIPLHF.

The chain uses TRBV28 and TRBJ2-7, with D possibly matching TRBD2 (6 bases). The CDR3 covers 15 residues. The germline V gene has CDR1 MDHEN and CDR2 SYDVKM. The ends were cut back, 5 bases at V and 0 bases at J, with 14 bases in the middle. This CDR3 is CASSPRGGVSYEQYF. The CDR3 nucleotides are TGTGCCAGCAGTCCCCGTGGAGGGGTCTCCTACGAGCAGTACTTC.

This rearrangement joins TRBV5-6 to TRBJ1-1; possible D gene TRBD1, 5 bases. V lost 0 bases and J 5 bases, leaving 8 bases between the germline ends. Germline V gene sequence: CDR1 SGHDT, CDR2 YYEEEE. This CDR3 contains 13 residues. CDR3 nucleotides: TGTGCCAGCAGCTTGGTCAGGGTGACTGAAGCTTTCTTT. Translation gives CASSLVRVTEAFF.

The chain links TRBV7-8 to TRBJ1-6, with D possibly TRBD1 on 5 matching bases. The V gene lost 5 bases and the J gene lost 9 bases, with 14 bases spanning the gap. The length of the CDR3 is 14 residues. Germline CDR1 and CDR2: SGHVS and FQNEAQ. The CDR3 loop is CASSPQRGGSPLHF. CDR3 nucleotide sequence: TGTGCCAGCAGCCCCCAGAGGGGAGGTTCACCCCTCCACTTT.

The V gene is TRBV5-1, the J gene TRBJ1-4; D remains ambiguous. CDR3 length: 14 residues. V was pared by 4 bases and J by 8 bases, with 15 bases between. CDR1 is SGHRS and CDR2 is YFSETQ in the germline V gene. The CDR3 loop reads CASSPTGNIEKLFF. CDR3 DNA: TGCGCCAGCAGCCCAACCGGGAACATAGAAAAACTGTTTTTT.

The rearrangement links TRBV7-6 to TRBJ2-3; 7 nucleotides match TRBD2. The CDR3 consists of 15 residues. V was clipped by 1 base and J by 0 bases; unmatched bases: 1. Per the germline V gene, CDR1 is SGHVS and CDR2 is FNYEAQ. The CDR3 region has the DNA TGTGCCAGCAGCTTAGGGGACTACAGCACAGATACGCAGTATTTT. Translation gives CASSLGDYSTDTQYF. The variable domain in full, completed from reference TRBV7-6 and TRBJ2-3, reads GAGVSQSPRYKVTKRGQDVALRCDPISGHVSLYWYRQALGQGPEFLTYFNYEAQQDKSGLPNDRFSAERPEGSISTLTIQRTEQRDSAMYRCASSLGDYSTDTQYFGPGTRLTVL.

The J gene is TRBJ1-2, the V gene TRBV30; a weak D match, TRBD1 (6 bases). The ends were cut back, 3 bases at V and 4 bases at J, with 12 bases in the middle. The germline gives CDR1 GTSNPN, CDR2 SVGIG (reference sequence). CDR3 length: 13 amino acids. The CDR3 spells CAWREDRFYGYTF. The CDR3 DNA reads TGTGCCTGGAGGGAGGACAGATTCTATGGCTACACCTTC.

This clone was observed a single time. The chain is built from TRBV11-3 and TRBJ2-2, with TRBD2 matching 7 bases. The germline CDR1 and CDR2 sequences are SGHNT and YENEEA. CDR3 length: 15 residues. V trimming: 3 bases; J trimming: 4 bases; junction bases outside the gene matches: 5. The CDR3 DNA sequence: TGTGCCAGCAGCTTGGGACTACCAGGCACCGGGGAGCTGTTTTTT. Amino acid sequence: CASSLGLPGTGELFF.

The V call is TRBV9, the J call TRBJ2-3; tentative D call: TRBD2 (5 bases). The CDR3 totals 14 residues. V was pared by 4 bases and J by 1 base, with 10 bases between. The germline V gene has CDR1 SGDLS and CDR2 YYNGEE. CDR3 region: CASSPWTGTDTQYF. The CDR3, as DNA: TGTGCCAGCAGCCCCTGGACTGGCACAGATACGCAGTATTTT.

This clone was seen only a few times. The chain employs TRBV19 and TRBJ2-5; 10 bases agree with TRBD2. The length of the CDR3 is 15 residues. CDR1 LNHDA and CDR2 SQIVND come from the germline V gene (reference sequence). Trimming at V came to 6 bases and at J to 4 bases, leaving 8 bases not matched to a gene. The CDR3 DNA is TGTGCCAGTAGCGACACTAGCGGGATCGGAGAGACCCAGTACTTC. This codes for CASSDTSGIGETQYF.

This clone has just a few counts. The chain employs TRBV19 and TRBJ1-5, with 8 bases that match TRBD1. Germline assignment: CDR1 LNHDA and CDR2 SQIVND (reference sequence). There are 15 residues in the CDR3. V trimming: 6 bases; J trimming: 3 bases; junction bases outside the gene matches: 7. This CDR3 is CASRQDRGLNQPQHF. The CDR3 coding sequence is TGTGCCAGTAGACAAGACAGGGGCCTCAATCAGCCCCAGCATTTT.

As DNA, the CDR3 is TGTGCCAGCAGCTGGGAGGCAGGGTTGAATGAGCAGTACTTC. Amino acid sequence: CASSWEAGLNEQYF. V is TRBV7-9 and J is TRBJ2-7; perhaps TRBD2 as D (6 bases). Germline CDR1 is SEHNR and CDR2 is FQNEAQ (reference sequence). V lost 4 bases and J lost 7, with 17 bases in between. This CDR3 has 14 residues.

The chain uses TRBV6-1 and TRBJ2-2, with 8 bases fitting TRBD1. The germline gives CDR1 MNHNS, CDR2 SASEGT. The CDR3 extends over 17 amino acids. Germline trimming cut 4 bases from V and 1 base from J; bases unmatched to any gene: 8. The CDR3 DNA follows: TGTGCCAGCAGTGGCCAGGCGGGACAGGTGAACACCGGGGAGCTGTTTTTT. Encoded protein: CASSGQAGQVNTGELFF.

V usage is TRBV7-2 and J usage is TRBJ1-1; unclear D gene. Germline-derived CDR1 and CDR2 are SGHTA and FQGNSA. CDR3 length: 12 residues. Trimming shortened V by 7 bases and J by 5 bases, and 11 bases separated the two germline ends. The CDR3 coding sequence is TGTGCCAGCAACCCCCCCGGGACTGAAGCTTTCTTT. Translation: CASNPPGTEAFF.

The chain carries TRBV6-5 and TRBJ2-5; D perhaps matches TRBD2 (5 bases). V was trimmed by 7 bases and J by 3 bases, leaving 18 bases between them. This CDR3 is built from 15 residues. In germline, CDR1 is MNHEY, CDR2 SVGAGI. This chain's CDR3 is CASTLPEASKETQYF. CDR3 bases: TGTGCCAGCACCCTCCCGGAGGCCAGCAAAGAGACCCAGTACTTC.

The V call is TRBV30, the J call TRBJ1-5; D unclear. Trimming cost V 2 bases and J 6 bases, with 11 bases left between them. The CDR3 spans 13 residues. CDR1 is GTSNPN and CDR2 is SVGIG in the germline V gene (reference sequence). The DNA for the CDR3 is TGTGCCTGGAGTTTCGGGGTCGGTCAGCCCCAGCATTTT. It is translated as CAWSFGVGQPQHF. Looking up the rest from reference TRBV30 and TRBJ1-5 gives the full variable domain: SQTIHQWPATLVQPVGSPLSLECTVEGTSNPNLYWYRQAAGRGLQLLFYSVGIGQISSEVPQNLSASRPQDRQFILSSKKLLLSDSGFYLCAWSFGVGQPQHFGDGTRLSIL.

The chain couples TRBV2 to TRBJ2-6, with D possibly matching TRBD1 (5 bases). Per germline, CDR1 SNHLY and CDR2 FYNNEI. The CDR3 extends over 16 amino acids. Trimming removed 3 bases at V and 0 bases at J, with 9 bases between. CDR3 in amino acids: CASSETVRSGANVLTF. The CDR3 DNA sequence: TGTGCCAGCAGTGAGACAGTCCGCTCTGGGGCCAACGTCCTGACTTTC.

The chain combines TRBV28 with TRBJ2-5; 10 bases are a match to TRBD1. The CDR3 extends over 15 amino acids. In germline, CDR1 is MDHEN, CDR2 SYDVKM. The ends lost 1 base at V and 3 bases at J; junction bases unmatched: 2. CDR3 protein: CASSLYGTGEETQYF. DNA for the CDR3: TGTGCCAGCAGTTTATACGGGACAGGGGAAGAGACCCAGTACTTC.

The chain joins TRBV6-5 to TRBJ2-3; a weak D match, TRBD1 (5 bases). The germline V gene has CDR1 MNHEY and CDR2 SVGAGI. Trimming took 6 bases from V and 0 from J, leaving 10 bases between them. The CDR3 sequence is 14 residues long. CDR3 sequence reads: CASRTTASTDTQYF. In nucleotides, the CDR3 is TGTGCCAGCAGGACGACAGCTAGCACAGATACGCAGTATTTT.